This T cell receptor (beta chain) comes out of a study of glioma-infiltrating T cells. Amplification of TCR alpha and beta CDR3 regions from RNA used iRepertoire nested multiplex PCR. Tissue mRNA or PBMC total RNA, about 85-400 ng, went into one-step reverse transcription and amplification. TCRdb reprocessed the multiplex PCR reads via MiXCR and lists one record per CDR3 protein. The profile shows around 93,000 distinct CDR3 sequences, 35% to 50% of them singletons. The germline V gene encodes CDR1 DFQATT and CDR2 SNEGSKA (reference sequence). J lost 1 base, V lost 2 bases, and 4 bases had no gene match. The CDR3 sequence is 14 residues long. General observations from the study: Non-neoplastic patients had below-expected tissue-blood divergence, while all gliomas exceeded expectation.

This clonotype has a count of ten or more. No antigen is known for it. The sequence derives from a human donor with low-grade glioma or glioblastoma, undergoing nonglioma brain surgery, or in good health (not recorded which). V gene TRBV20-1 combines with J gene TRBJ2-7, with TRBD2 identical over 8 bases. The sequencing input was glioma tissue, nonneoplastic brain tissue, or PBMCs (not recorded which). The CDR3 reads CSARLAGSSYEQYF. As DNA, the CDR3 is TGCAGTGCTAGACTAGCGGGTTCTTCCTACGAGCAGTACTTC.